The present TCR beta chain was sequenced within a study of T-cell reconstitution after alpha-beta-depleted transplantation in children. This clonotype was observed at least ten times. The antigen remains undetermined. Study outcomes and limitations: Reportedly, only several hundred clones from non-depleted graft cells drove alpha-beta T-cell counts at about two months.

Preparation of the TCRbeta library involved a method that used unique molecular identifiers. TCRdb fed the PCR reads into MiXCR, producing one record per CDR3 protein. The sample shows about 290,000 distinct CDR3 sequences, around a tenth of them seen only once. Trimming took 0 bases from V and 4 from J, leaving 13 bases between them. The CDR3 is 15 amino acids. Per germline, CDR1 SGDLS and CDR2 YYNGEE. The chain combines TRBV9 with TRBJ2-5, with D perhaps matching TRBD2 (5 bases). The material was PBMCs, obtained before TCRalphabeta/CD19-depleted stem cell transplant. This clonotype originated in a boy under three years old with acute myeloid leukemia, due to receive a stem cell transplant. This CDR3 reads CASSVDSGSRETQYF. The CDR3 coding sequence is TGTGCCAGCAGCGTAGATTCGGGATCCCGAGAGACCCAGTACTTC.